Listed below are T cell receptor beta chains from one sample, sequenced in a study of naive and memory T cell subsets. TCRdb re-called the UMI-ligation and nested PCR reads through MiXCR, storing one row per CDR3 protein. Of about 150,000 distinct CDR3 sequences in the sample, roughly 22% were seen once. Sequenced sample: naive CD4+ T cells from blood. The receptors stem from a human donor in good health. Each CDR3 is given with its conserved first and last residue. The D gene is left open where the match is weak. Size is stated for part of the rows, as once, few or many counts, or as a class when the clone is expanded.

clone size | J gene | V gene | D gene | CDR3 DNA | CDR3 protein
. | TRBJ2-5 | TRBV19 | . | TGTGCCAGTAGTATACAGGGAGAGACCCAGTACTTC | CASSIQGETQYF
few | TRBJ2-1 | TRBV15 | TRBD2 | TGTGCCACCAGCAGAGGTAGCGGGGGGAAGTATGAGCAGTTCTTC | CATSRGSGGKYEQFF
. | TRBJ2-7 | TRBV6-5 | . | TGTGCCAGCAGCCAATATTACGAGCAGTACTTC | CASSQYYEQYF
few | TRBJ2-2 | TRBV20-1 | . | TGCAGTGCTAGACGGGGGCCGAACACCGGGGAGCTGTTTTTT | CSARRGPNTGELFF
few | TRBJ2-5 | TRBV7-9 | . | TGTGCCAGCAGCCACCCCTTCGGGGTATTCCGAGAGACCCAGTACTTC | CASSHPFGVFRETQYF
many | TRBJ2-2 | TRBV12-3/TRBV12-4 | . | TGTGCCAGCAGTTTACAGTACGGGGAGCTGTTTTTT | CASSLQYGELFF
few | TRBJ2-7 | TRBV6-6 | . | TGTGCCAGCAGTTATGGGGCGGGCCTCTCCTACGAGCAGTACTTC | CASSYGAGLSYEQYF
many | TRBJ1-1 | TRBV18 | . | TGTGCCAGCTCACCATGGGCAGGGAGGGTTTCTGAAGCTTTCTTT | CASSPWAGRVSEAFF
few | TRBJ1-2 | TRBV6-6 | TRBD1 | TGTGCCAGCACAGCACAGGGGGCAAAGGGCTACACCTTC | CASTAQGAKGYTF
. | TRBJ1-2 | TRBV20-1 | . | TGCAGTGCTAGAGTCGGCACAACTAACTATGGCTACACCTTC | CSARVGTTNYGYTF
. | TRBJ2-2 | TRBV10-2 | . | TGCGCCAGCAGTACGAGAACCGGGGAGCTGTTTTTT | CASSTRTGELFF
few | TRBJ2-1 | TRBV9 | TRBD2 | TGTGCCAGCAGCGCAGGCGGGGGGGAAGGCAATGAGCAGTTCTTC | CASSAGGGEGNEQFF
few | TRBJ2-7 | TRBV20-1 | . | TGCAGTGCTGCGGACGCCTACGAGCAGTACTTC | CSAADAYEQYF
many | TRBJ2-7 | TRBV6-2/TRBV6-3 | TRBD1 | TGTGCCAGCGGACCACATTCAGGGAAACCGGGACAGGGGCACGAGCAGTACTTC | CASGPHSGKPGQGHEQYF
few | TRBJ2-1 | TRBV29-1 | TRBD2 | TGCAGCGTTGATCGCCGAACTAGCGCCAATGAGCAGTTCTTC | CSVDRRTSANEQFF
. | TRBJ2-7 | TRBV20-1 | TRBD2 | TGCAGTGGGGGGGGGTACGAGCAGTACTTC | CSGGGYEQYF
. | TRBJ2-5 | TRBV5-5 | TRBD1 | TGTGCCAGCAGCGCGGGACAGGGGGAAGAGACCCAGTACTTC | CASSAGQGEETQYF
. | TRBJ1-5 | TRBV7-9 | . | TGTGCCAGCAGCTTAGATAGTCAGCCCCAGCATTTT | CASSLDSQPQHF
few | TRBJ2-5 | TRBV20-1 | TRBD1 | TGCAGAATGACAGGGTCAGAAGAGACCCAGTACTTC | CRMTGSEETQYF
many | TRBJ2-2 | TRBV29-1 | TRBD2 | TGCAGCGTGGCCTGGACTAGCGCGACCGGGGAGCTGTTTTTT | CSVAWTSATGELFF
few | TRBJ1-1 | TRBV30 | . | TGTGCCTGGAGTCGAAGGGGAAGGGACACTGAAGCTTTCTTT | CAWSRRGRDTEAFF
. | TRBJ2-6 | TRBV5-1 | TRBD1 | TGCGCCAGCAGCAGGGGACAGGCCCGCTCTGGGGCCAACGTCCTGACTTTC | CASSRGQARSGANVLTF
. | TRBJ1-1 | TRBV6-2/TRBV6-3 | TRBD1 | TGTGCCAGCAGTCGCGGACAGGGTTCAATGAACACTGAAGCTTTCTTT | CASSRGQGSMNTEAFF
many | TRBJ2-1 | TRBV20-1 | . | TGCAGTGCTAGCCGGGACTACAATGAGCAGTTCTTC | CSASRDYNEQFF
few | TRBJ2-1 | TRBV5-1 | . | TGCGCCAGCAGCTTGGCGGGTGAGCAGTTCTTC | CASSLAGEQFF
once | TRBJ2-6 | TRBV12-3/TRBV12-4 | . | TGTGCCAGCATGGGTGGGGCCAACGTCCTGACTTTC | CASMGGANVLTF
. | TRBJ1-3 | TRBV7-2 | . | TGTGCCAGCAGCTTAGCGCCGAGTGGAAACACCATATATTTT | CASSLAPSGNTIYF
few | TRBJ2-7 | TRBV6-1 | TRBD1 | TGTGCCAGCAGTGTCCCGGGACAGTCCTACGAGCAGTACTTC | CASSVPGQSYEQYF
few | TRBJ2-7 | TRBV6-2/TRBV6-3 | . | TGTGCCAGCAGTTACCGCCCGGGGGCAATGTCCTACGAGCAGTACTTC | CASSYRPGAMSYEQYF
many | TRBJ2-3 | TRBV7-9 | TRBD2 | TGTGCCAGCAGCTGGGGACTAGCGGGGACCAACACAGATACGCAGTATTTT | CASSWGLAGTNTDTQYF
few | TRBJ1-5 | TRBV6-2/TRBV6-3 | . | TGTGCCAGCAGTTATAATAGGGGAAATCAGCCCCAGCATTTT | CASSYNRGNQPQHF
few | TRBJ2-3 | TRBV20-1 | TRBD2 | TGCAGCAAAATCCCTAGCGGCCGGGGCGCAGATACGCAGTATTTT | CSKIPSGRGADTQYF
many | TRBJ2-3 | TRBV28 | . | TGTGCCAGCTCTAGGGGGGATACGCAGTATTTT | CASSRGDTQYF
many | TRBJ2-1 | TRBV10-3 | . | TGTGCCATCAGTGTTTCTGTAGATGAGCAGTTCTTC | CAISVSVDEQFF
. | TRBJ1-2 | TRBV6-2/TRBV6-3 | . | TGTGCCAGCAGTTACTCCACAGGGCGGTACGGCTACACCTTC | CASSYSTGRYGYTF
many | TRBJ2-1 | TRBV6-4 | TRBD2 | TGTGCCAGCAGTCGGGACTATGGCGAGCAGTTCTTC | CASSRDYGEQFF
. | TRBJ2-3 | TRBV10-3 | . | TGTGCCATCAGTGTTCAGGGTGAAGATACGCAGTATTTT | CAISVQGEDTQYF
. | TRBJ2-3 | TRBV4-1 | TRBD1 | TGCGCCAGCAGCCAACCCGGGACAGCACAAGGACCGCAGTATTTT | CASSQPGTAQGPQYF
few | TRBJ2-7 | TRBV5-6 | . | TGTGCCAGCAGCCCCACTACTAACTACGAGCAGTACTTC | CASSPTTNYEQYF
. | TRBJ2-6 | TRBV6-2/TRBV6-3 | . | TGTGCCAGCCACTCGAGGGCTGGGGCCAACGTCCTGACTTTC | CASHSRAGANVLTF
few | TRBJ2-7 | TRBV12-5 | TRBD2 | TGTGCTAGTGGTTTGCCCCGTTGGGGGGCTAGCGGGCTCTACTACGAGCAGTACTTC | CASGLPRWGASGLYYEQYF